One and the same sample provided the 22 T cell receptor beta chains below, sequenced in a study of T-cell memory formation after mild COVID-19 (dated by TCRdb to about 2021). The library was obtained by 5' RACE. TCRdb names Illumina NovaSeq 6000 as the instrument used. The public reads were quality trimmed at Q25 with fastp and then assembled into clones with MiXCR by TCRdb, keeping productive beta chains. Each entry is one CDR3 protein sequence, shown with its most common DNA and genes. The sample yields 500,000 to 600,000 distinct CDR3 sequences; more than 15% were counted once. The ten largest clonotypes hold about 12% of the sample. Sequenced sample: PBMCs or a T cell subset sorted from them (not recorded which). Source of these receptors: an adult woman who had mild COVID-19 (a few samples of this study predate the infection). The sample titles of this study are shuffled in the database, so cell type and time point are left out; the donor was told from shared clones.

In this sample, this clonotype turned up many times. The chain joins TRBV6-1 to TRBJ2-3, with 11 bases fitting TRBD2. The germline CDR1 and CDR2 sequences are MNHNS and SASEGT. The CDR3 covers 15 residues. V shed 8 bases and J 5 bases; nucleotides not matched to a gene: 9. CDR3 loop: CASLILAGVGDTQYF. The CDR3 DNA reads as TGTGCCAGCCTCATACTAGCGGGGGTAGGAGATACGCAGTATTTT.

This clonotype has just a few counts. The chain combines TRBV3-1 with TRBJ1-2, with unresolved D. V dropped 1 base and J dropped 2 bases, with 5 bases sitting between them. This CDR3 region has 13 residues. Germline CDR1 LGHDT, CDR2 YNNKEL (reference sequence). The CDR3 sequence is CASSQAGNYGYTF. Written as DNA, the CDR3 is TGTGCCAGCAGCCAAGCGGGGAACTATGGCTACACCTTC.

This clonotype was counted a few times. The chain is built from TRBV29-1 and TRBJ2-3, with a tentative D call TRBD2 (5 bases). Trimming removed 3 bases at V and 6 bases at J, with 13 bases between. The germline V gene has CDR1 SQVTM and CDR2 ANQGSEA. The CDR3 runs to 13 residues. In nucleotides, the CDR3 is TGCAGCGTTGAGAAGGGAGCTGGGGATACGCAGTATTTT. Translation: CSVEKGAGDTQYF.

This clonotype was counted only a few times. The J gene is TRBJ1-1, the V gene TRBV3-1, with 7 nucleotides matching TRBD1. There are 14 residues in the CDR3. Germline CDR1 reads LGHDT; CDR2 reads YNNKEL (reference sequence). V dropped 1 base and J dropped 5; count of bases not matched to a gene: 4. The CDR3 spells CASSQVQGVTEAFF. The CDR3, as DNA: TGTGCCAGCAGCCAAGTCCAGGGGGTTACTGAAGCTTTCTTT.

This clonotype was found a few times. This chain links TRBV25-1 with TRBJ1-1; TRBD1 agrees at 8 bases. CDR1 and CDR2 (germline): MGHDK, SYGVNS. This CDR3 is 13 amino acids long. V dropped 7 bases and J dropped 1; count of bases not matched to a gene: 2. The CDR3 DNA follows: TGTGCCAGCAAGGGACAGGCGAACACTGAAGCTTTCTTT. The encoded protein is CASKGQANTEAFF.

There are a few counts of this clonotype. V gene TRBV12-3 or TRBV12-4 combines with J gene TRBJ2-1; TRBD2 matches 10 bases. V lost 3 bases, J lost 2 bases, and 4 bases stayed unmatched. The CDR3 consists of 16 residues. The DNA of the CDR3 is TGTGCCAGCAGTTTCCTAACTAGCGGGGCCTACAATGAGCAGTTCTTC. Translating gives CASSFLTSGAYNEQFF.

The V gene is TRBV10-3, the J gene TRBJ2-1, with D hard to call. V was shortened by 2 bases and J by 10 bases, with 12 bases between the two germline ends. CDR1 ENHRY and CDR2 SYGVKD come from the germline V gene. The CDR3 has 13 amino acids. CDR3 region: CAISERGYQEQFF. In nucleotides, the CDR3 is TGTGCCATCAGTGAGCGAGGCTACCAGGAGCAGTTCTTC.

The table lists this clonotype with a few counts. The chain has TRBV7-2 and TRBJ1-5; D not resolved. Germline assignment: CDR1 SGHTA and CDR2 FQGNSA. This CDR3 contains 15 residues. V was cut by 1 base and J by 2 bases, with 9 bases left in between. CDR3 DNA sequence: TGTGCCAGCAGCTTAGGGACTGCGGGCAATCAGCCCCAGCATTTT. It specifies CASSLGTAGNQPQHF.

The gene calls are TRBV27 and TRBJ2-2, with a tentative D call TRBD2 (6 bases). CDR3 length: 13 amino acids. The ends were cut back, 6 bases at V and 7 bases at J, with 12 bases in the middle. The germline V gene has CDR1 MNHEY and CDR2 SMNVEV (reference sequence). The CDR3 DNA reads TGTGCCAGCAGGTGGAGGGGCGGCGGGGAGCTGTTTTTT. This gives the protein CASRWRGGGELFF.

This chain connects TRBV24-1 to TRBJ2-3; possible D gene TRBD1, 6 bases. Trimming stripped 2 bases from V and 4 bases from J, with 9 bases between. The CDR3 runs 14 residues. Germline CDR1 and CDR2: KGHDR and SFDVKD. The CDR3 spells CATSDSDRPDTQYF. In DNA form, the CDR3 reads TGTGCCACCAGTGATTCCGACAGGCCAGATACGCAGTATTTT.

This clonotype turned up a few times. The genes are TRBV3-1 and TRBJ2-7; the D gene could be TRBD1 or TRBD2 (5 bases each). CDR3 length equals 14 residues. V gave up 2 bases and J gave up 12 bases, with 20 bases separating them. CDR1 is LGHDT and CDR2 is YNNKEL in the germline V gene (reference sequence). This CDR3 reads CASSQRGRQSGLYF. CDR3 sequence (DNA): TGTGCCAGCAGCCAAAGGGGACGACAGAGTGGATTGTACTTC.

This clonotype has just a few counts. The chain has TRBV3-1 and TRBJ2-7, with TRBD2 matching 7 bases. Trimming took 4 bases from V and 5 from J; bases not matched to a gene: 8. The CDR3 runs 14 residues. Germline loops: CDR1 LGHDT, CDR2 YNNKEL (reference sequence). CDR3 bases: TGTGCCAGCAGCCCCTTCGTCCGGGGGGACGAGCAGTACTTC. Amino acids: CASSPFVRGDEQYF.

This clonotype came up a few times. The chain recombines TRBV3-1 with TRBJ1-2; D remains ambiguous. CDR3 size: 13 residues. The ends were cut back, 0 bases at V and 8 bases at J, with 10 bases in the middle. The germline CDR1 and CDR2 sequences are LGHDT and YNNKEL (reference sequence). The CDR3 nucleotides read TGTGCCAGCAGCCAAGACAGCCCTTTGGGCTACACCTTC. Amino acids: CASSQDSPLGYTF. Full variable domain (rest looked up from reference TRBV3-1 and TRBJ1-2): DTAVSQTPKYLVTQMGNDKSIKCEQNLGHDTMYWYKQDSKKFLKIMFSYNNKELIINETVPNRFSPKSPDKAHLNLHINSLELGDSAVYFCASSQDSPLGYTFGSGTRLTVV.

The rearrangement joins TRBV14 to TRBJ2-2; D is perhaps TRBD1 or TRBD2 (5 bases each). Germline V gene lookup returns CDR1 SGHDN and CDR2 FVKESK. The length of the CDR3 is 14 residues. Trimming shortened V by 8 bases and J by 0 bases, and 10 bases separated the two germline ends. The CDR3 nucleotides are TGTGCCAGCCGGTTGGGACCGAACACCGGGGAGCTGTTTTTT. Its translation: CASRLGPNTGELFF.

This sequence joins TRBV24-1 and TRBJ2-2; TRBD2 matches at 11 bases. Germline trimming cut 4 bases from V and 5 bases from J; bases unmatched to any gene: 11. The CDR3 runs 18 residues. Germline lookup yields CDR1 KGHDR and CDR2 SFDVKD. The CDR3 protein is CATSDPRARTSGTGELFF. The DNA for the CDR3 is TGTGCCACCAGTGACCCACGCGCCCGGACTAGCGGGACCGGGGAGCTGTTTTTT.

This clonotype has more than one count but fewer than ten. V gene TRBV7-3 combines with J gene TRBJ2-1; TRBD2 aligns across 7 bases. V shed 3 bases, J shed 6 bases, and the junction held 8 bases outside the gene matches. The CDR3 runs 15 residues. Germline V gene lookup returns CDR1 SGHTA and CDR2 FQGTGA. Here the CDR3 DNA reads TGTGCCAGCAGCTTGTGGACTAGTGTCTCCAATGAGCAGTTCTTC. This translates into CASSLWTSVSNEQFF.

This clonotype was recorded once. The rearrangement joins TRBV20-1 to TRBJ2-7; 9 bases map to TRBD2. Trimming at V came to 5 bases and at J to 5 bases, leaving 4 bases not matched to a gene. There are 12 residues in the CDR3. CDR1 and CDR2 (germline): DFQATT, SNEGSKA (reference sequence). CDR3 coding DNA: TGCAGTGCTCCTGGGACTAGCCACGAGCAGTACTTC. Protein: CSAPGTSHEQYF.

The chain has TRBV4-2 and TRBJ2-5, with no clear D. Germline-derived CDR1 and CDR2 are LGHNA and YNFKEQ. Trimming removed 3 bases from V and 9 bases from J, with 20 bases in between. The length of the CDR3 is 15 residues. The CDR3 spells CASSQDLSDRLAQYF. CDR3 DNA: TGTGCCAGCAGCCAGGACCTCTCTGACCGCTTGGCCCAGTACTTC.

This clonotype was seen a handful of times. The genes are TRBV7-9 and TRBJ1-2; D perhaps matches TRBD1 (5 bases). This CDR3 contains 12 residues. Germline CDR1 SEHNR, CDR2 FQNEAQ (reference sequence). V was pared by 6 bases and J by 4 bases, with 9 bases between. The CDR3 DNA reads as TGTGCCAGCAGTCGACAGAGCTATGGCTACACCTTC. Protein sequence: CASSRQSYGYTF.

This clonotype occurred a few times. V is TRBV5-1 and J is TRBJ2-3; TRBD2 agrees at 10 bases. This CDR3 has 14 amino acids. Germline V CDR1 and CDR2: SGHRS, YFSETQ. V dropped 4 bases and J dropped 6; count of bases not matched to a gene: 5. The CDR3 DNA sequence: TGCGCCAGCAGCGTCACTAGCGGGGTGGATACGCAGTATTTT. Its protein product is CASSVTSGVDTQYF.

This clonotype was counted a few times. The chain has TRBV12-3 or TRBV12-4 and TRBJ2-1, with D perhaps TRBD2 (6 bases). The CDR3 consists of 12 residues. Trimming cost V 7 bases and J 11 bases, with 15 bases left between them. CDR3 residues: CASKKGGVQQFF. In DNA form, the CDR3 reads TGTGCCAGCAAAAAGGGAGGAGTTCAGCAGTTCTTC.

The genes are TRBV5-4 and TRBJ2-4; 8 positions match TRBD1. Trimming removed 3 bases from V and 6 bases from J; junction bases left unmatched: 11. The CDR3 has 16 amino acids. Germline assignment: CDR1 SGHNT and CDR2 YYREEE (reference sequence). For the CDR3, the DNA is TGTGCCAGCAGCTCCCTCGGGACAGGTGGGGGAAACATTCAGTACTTC. Amino acids: CASSSLGTGGGNIQYF.